Presented here are 14 T cell receptor beta chains from one specimen sequenced in a study of blood T cell repertoires in COVID-19. The data were produced by immunoSEQ multiplex PCR, yet TCRdb's version contains in-frame clones alone and is incomplete. The sample holds almost 55,000 clones, about nine tenths seen once. Specimen: peripheral blood. These receptor sequences come from a human donor in a cohort sampled during active COVID-19.

The V call is TRBV11-1, the J call TRBJ2-3; a weak D match, TRBD2 (6 bases). The CDR3 has 14 amino acids. V was pared by 1 base and J by 6 bases, with 11 bases between. Germline CDR1 is SGHAT and CDR2 is FQDESV (reference sequence). This CDR3 reads CASSLGGEEDTQYF. DNA for the CDR3: TGTGCCAGCAGCTTAGGGGGGGAGGAGGATACGCAGTATTTT.

The chain joins TRBV28 to TRBJ1-2; a weak D match, TRBD1 (6 bases). There are 15 residues in the CDR3. V was shortened by 7 bases and J by 0 bases, with 15 bases between the two germline ends. The germline gives CDR1 MDHEN, CDR2 SYDVKM. CDR3 sequence reads: CASNAPGQTNYGYTF. The CDR3 DNA sequence: TGTGCCAGCAACGCCCCGGGACAAACTAACTATGGCTACACCTTC.

The chain uses TRBV28 and TRBJ1-5, with D maybe TRBD1 (5 bases). Germline CDR1 and CDR2: MDHEN and SYDVKM. V was clipped by 5 bases and J by 4 bases, with 12 bases between them. The CDR3 is 14 residues long. CDR3 protein: CASSLRQGNQPQHF. The CDR3 region has the DNA TGTGCCAGCAGTCTCAGGCAGGGAAATCAGCCCCAGCATTTT.

The rearrangement uses TRBV9 and TRBJ2-7, with 9 bases matching TRBD2. The CDR3 loop spans 14 amino acids. The germline CDR1 and CDR2 sequences are SGDLS and YYNGEE. Unmatched junction bases numbered 3, after V lost 0 bases and J lost 5 bases. CDR3 bases: TGTGCCAGCAGCGTAGCGGCTAGCGGGGACGAGCAGTACTTC. It yields the protein CASSVAASGDEQYF.

The chain is built from TRBV19 and TRBJ2-6; perhaps TRBD1 as D (5 bases). Germline lookup yields CDR1 LNHDA and CDR2 SQIVND (reference sequence). This CDR3 has 15 residues. The V gene lost 6 bases and the J gene lost 2 bases, with 11 bases spanning the gap. CDR3 bases: TGTGCCAGTAGCCGAGACAGTACTGGGGCCAACGTCCTGACTTTC. Amino acids: CASSRDSTGANVLTF.

This clone was counted between two and nine times. The chain recombines TRBV30 with TRBJ1-3, with 8 bases aligning to TRBD1. Germline V CDR1 and CDR2: GTSNPN, SVGIG (reference sequence). V lost 2 bases to trimming and J lost 0 bases; unmatched junction nucleotides: 6. The CDR3 is 16 residues long. The CDR3: CAWSSGQGLSGNTIYF. Written as DNA, the CDR3 is TGTGCCTGGAGTTCCGGACAGGGCCTCTCTGGAAACACCATATATTTT.

This sequence joins TRBV18 and TRBJ2-7; 8 bases are a match to TRBD2. Germline V lookup: CDR1 KGHSH, CDR2 LQKENI. V lost 3 bases, J lost 3 bases, and 10 bases stayed unmatched. This CDR3 comprises 16 residues. The chain's CDR3 is CASSPDLSLAGYEQYF. Here the CDR3 DNA reads TGTGCCAGCTCACCCGATCTATCGCTAGCGGGCTACGAGCAGTACTTC. The full variable domain, its missing parts supplied by reference TRBV18 and TRBJ2-7, is NAGVMQNPRHLVRRRGQEARLRCSPMKGHSHVYWYRQLPEEGLKFMVYLQKENIIDESGMPKERFSAEFPKEGPSILRIQQVVRGDSAAYFCASSPDLSLAGYEQYFGPGTRLTVT.

The V gene is TRBV10-1, the J gene TRBJ1-1; tentative D call: TRBD1 (5 bases). Germline V gene sequence: CDR1 WNHNN, CDR2 SYGVQD (reference sequence). Trimming shortened V by 4 bases and J by 8 bases, and 29 bases separated the two germline ends. The CDR3 is 18 residues long. The CDR3 loop reads CASSAGSGWGAPGIEAFF. CDR3 sequence (DNA): TGCGCCAGCAGTGCTGGGTCCGGTTGGGGCGCGCCTGGAATCGAAGCTTTCTTT.

The chain joins TRBV6-6 to TRBJ2-1; 9 nucleotides line up with TRBD2. V shed 0 bases and J 6 bases; nucleotides not matched to a gene: 6. The CDR3 totals 16 residues. From germline, CDR1 is MNHNY and CDR2 SVGAGI (reference sequence). This chain's CDR3 is CASSYSGGGDFNEQFF. CDR3 coding DNA: TGTGCCAGCAGTTACTCCGGCGGGGGGGATTTCAATGAGCAGTTCTTC.

The V gene is TRBV5-4, the J gene TRBJ1-3; D ambiguous. The CDR3 runs to 16 residues. The germline V gene has CDR1 SGHNT and CDR2 YYREEE (reference sequence). V lost 4 bases and J 4 bases, leaving 18 bases between the germline ends. The CDR3 is CASSQSTRAEGNTIYF. The CDR3 nucleotides are TGTGCCAGCAGCCAGTCAACTCGAGCGGAGGGAAACACCATATATTTT.

The V call is TRBV5-1, the J call TRBJ2-3; 7 bases match TRBD1. The CDR3 is 17 amino acids. The ends lost 4 bases at V and 5 bases at J; junction bases unmatched: 16. Germline V gene lookup returns CDR1 SGHRS and CDR2 YFSETQ. This CDR3 reads CASSAWAPGQGVDTQYF. The CDR3 nucleotides are TGCGCCAGCAGCGCTTGGGCCCCCGGGCAGGGGGTAGATACGCAGTATTTT.

The rearrangement joins TRBV6-5 to TRBJ1-1; 7 positions match TRBD1. CDR3 length: 14 amino acids. The V segment lost 6 bases and the J segment 5 bases; nucleotides outside the gene matches: 9. Germline V lookup: CDR1 MNHEY, CDR2 SVGAGI. This CDR3 reads CASRLWDSRTEAFF. As DNA, the CDR3 is TGTGCCAGCAGACTCTGGGACAGCCGAACTGAAGCTTTCTTT.

This clone was seen only once. The J gene is TRBJ2-3, the V gene TRBV4-2; D might be TRBD1 (5 bases). This CDR3 is 15 amino acids long. V lost 1 base, J lost 4 bases, and 12 bases lay in between. Germline V CDR1 and CDR2: LGHNA, YNFKEQ. The CDR3 bases are TGTGCCAGCAGCCAAGGGACAACCCTAGCAGATACGCAGTATTTT. Its translation: CASSQGTTLADTQYF.

This chain connects TRBV2 to TRBJ2-1; 10 nucleotides match TRBD2. The trim removed 5 bases at V and 4 bases at J, leaving 5 bases unmatched. This CDR3 contains 15 residues. The germline gives CDR1 SNHLY, CDR2 FYNNEI. The CDR3 sequence is CASSIAGGHYNEQFF. In nucleotides, the CDR3 is TGTGCCAGCAGTATAGCGGGGGGCCATTACAATGAGCAGTTCTTC.